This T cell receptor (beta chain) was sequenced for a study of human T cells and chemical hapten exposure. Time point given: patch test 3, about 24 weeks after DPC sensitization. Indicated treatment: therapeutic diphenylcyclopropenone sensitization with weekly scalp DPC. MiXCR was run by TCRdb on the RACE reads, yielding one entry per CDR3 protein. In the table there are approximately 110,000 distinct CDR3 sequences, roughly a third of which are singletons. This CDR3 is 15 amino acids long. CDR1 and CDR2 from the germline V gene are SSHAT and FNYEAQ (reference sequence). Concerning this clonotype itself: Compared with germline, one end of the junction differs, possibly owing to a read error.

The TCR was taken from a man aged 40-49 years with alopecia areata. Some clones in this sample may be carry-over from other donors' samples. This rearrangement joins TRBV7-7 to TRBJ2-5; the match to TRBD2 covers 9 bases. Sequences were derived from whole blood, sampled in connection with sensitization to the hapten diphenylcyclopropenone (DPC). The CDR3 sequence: CASSFSGSGQETQYF. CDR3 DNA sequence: TGTGCTAGCAGTTTTAGCGGGAGTGGCCAAGAGACCCAGTACTTC.